This T cell receptor (beta chain) comes out of a study of T cells expressing NK-cell markers. Findings of the study overall: These clonotypes, the leaders elsewhere, also led the CD3+CD56-NKG2C+ fraction in a handful of donors.

As concerns this clonotype: The antigen is undetermined.

The authors generated TCR beta cDNA through 5'RACE template switching with UMIs. TCRdb re-called the 5' RACE reads and gives one entry per CDR3 protein, without DNA. The sample includes about 550,000 distinct CDR3 sequences. Germline lookup yields CDR1 SGHTA and CDR2 FQGTGA. The CDR3 spans 14 residues. The rearrangement joins TRBV7-3 to TRBJ2-2; as DNA is missing, the TRBD1 call by TCRdb cannot be tested. The TCR was taken from a young man in good health. The material sequenced was blood T cells: a sorted CD56 or NKG2C T cell subset, CD4+ or CD8+ T cells, or bulk PBMC T cells (not recorded which). The CDR3 spells CASSSQGGTGELFF.